The clone carrying this TCR beta chain was detected only a few times. Its antigen remains unidentified. This entry is derived from a study of identical twins. Whole-study results and caveats: It was out-of-frame TCR alpha sharing in monozygotic twins that models underestimated.

Looked up from germline, CDR1 is SGDLS and CDR2 is YYNGEE. V lost 3 bases to trimming and J lost 7 bases; unmatched junction nucleotides: 8. This CDR3 is 14 amino acids long. The authors used template switching to add a universal primer site and gave cDNA unique molecular identifiers. TCRdb called the 5' RACE reads again in MiXCR, with one record for every CDR3 protein. This sample has some 760,000 distinct CDR3 sequences, with 18% found just once. These sequences were also reported in another study, on T cells expressing NK-cell markers.

Sequencing was performed on PBMCs. This sequence originates from a woman younger than 35 in good health. The genes are TRBV9 and TRBJ1-2, with 8 bases matching TRBD1. CDR3 region: CASSASGGAGGYTF. The CDR3 nucleotides read TGTGCCAGCAGCGCTTCAGGGGGCGCGGGTGGCTACACCTTC.